This T cell receptor (beta chain) comes out of a study of post-analysis software for immune sequencing data. Study details: As for disease course, relapsing-remitting, secondary progressive and progressive-relapsing multiple sclerosis were all included. Study-level results: Versus controls, multiple sclerosis patients showed significantly lower diversity (normalized Chao1). F measure grouped same-batch samples tightly together.

The library was made from cDNA and included unique molecular identifiers. TCRdb redid the calling of the PCR reads with MiXCR, one entry per CDR3 protein. The data show approximately 660,000 distinct CDR3 sequences, approximately 59% seen once. Of note for this clonotype: Its antigen is unidentified.

Sequenced material: blood. This TCR was sampled from a girl aged 2-10 years with multiple sclerosis.

CDR3 loop: CSAREGHQKTEAFF. CDR3 nucleotide sequence: TGCAGTGCTAGAGAAGGACACCAAAAGACTGAAGCTTTCTTT. This chain links TRBV20-1 with TRBJ1-1; tentatively, D is TRBD1 (5 bases). In germline, CDR1 is DFQATT, CDR2 SNEGSKA (reference sequence). The length of the CDR3 is 14 residues. The V end lost 0 bases, the J end lost 5 bases, and 13 bases lay between the germline ends.